Listed below are T cell receptor beta chains from one sample, sequenced in a study of T cell changes during pregnancy in multiple sclerosis. Here immunoSEQ multiplex PCR was the method, and the copy in TCRdb shows in-frame clones only, minus some. The sample lists 75,000 to 80,000 clones, about 92% seen once, with 2.5% to 3% in the top ten. This material consisted of peripheral blood, taken after pregnancy. The receptor set was obtained from a female donor in good health, enrolled as a control in a pregnancy study. CDR3s include the opening cysteine and the closing phenylalanine or tryptophan. Fields, in order: V gene, clone size, J gene, D gene, CDR3 protein, CDR3 DNA. D genes are given only for firm matches. The listing skips clone size in some rows; elsewhere it reads once, few, many or a size class.

>TRBV2|-|TRBJ1-5|TRBD1
CASRSRGQDQPQHF
TGTGCCAGCAGAAGTAGGGGGCAGGATCAGCCCCAGCATTTT
>TRBV7-9|-|TRBJ2-7|TRBD1
CASSPDRDRGYEQYF
TGTGCCAGCAGCCCAGACCGGGACAGGGGATACGAGCAGTACTTC
>TRBV28|-|TRBJ1-3|-
CASSLQGLGGTTIYF
TGTGCCAGCAGTTTACAAGGTCTCGGGGGGACCACCATATATTTT
>TRBV6-1|once|TRBJ2-1|-
CASSDQGLGNEQFF
TGTGCCAGCAGTGACCAGGGACTTGGCAATGAGCAGTTCTTC
>TRBV4-2|-|TRBJ2-2|-
CASSLAKGDGELFF
TGTGCCAGCAGCCTAGCGAAGGGTGACGGGGAGCTGTTTTTT
>TRBV18|once|TRBJ1-3|-
CASSPPSRAGNTIYF
TGTGCCAGCTCACCACCGAGCAGGGCTGGAAACACCATATATTTT
>TRBV23-1|-|TRBJ2-7|-
CASSLSSDEQYF
TGCGCCAGCAGTCTCTCCAGCGACGAGCAGTACTTC
>TRBV4-3|-|TRBJ2-6|-
CASSQESLPLPRANVLTF
TGCGCCAGCAGCCAAGAAAGTCTACCCCTACCTCGGGCCAACGTCCTGACTTTC
>TRBV4-2|-|TRBJ2-3|TRBD2
CASSQDPLAGYTDTQYF
TGTGCCAGCAGCCAAGATCCTTTAGCGGGGTACACAGATACGCAGTATTTT
>TRBV7-2|-|TRBJ2-3|-
CASSPRTDDYWAHTQYF
TGTGCCAGCAGCCCGCGGACAGATGACTACTGGGCCCATACGCAGTATTTT
>TRBV10-3|once|TRBJ2-7|-
CAIKAGERDEQYF
TGTGCCATCAAGGCAGGGGAGAGAGACGAGCAGTACTTC
>TRBV2|-|TRBJ2-7|-
CASSVGGIGHEQYF
TGTGCCAGCAGTGTTGGGGGGATTGGCCACGAGCAGTACTTC
>TRBV30|-|TRBJ2-7|-
CAWRGASGQQYF
TGTGCCTGGAGGGGGGCCTCCGGACAGCAGTACTTC
>TRBV6-4|once|TRBJ2-7|-
CVKYIYEQYF
TGTGTTAAATATATCTACGAGCAGTACTTC
>TRBV28|-|TRBJ2-2|-
CASSPRRDTGELFF
TGTGCCAGCAGTCCCCGCAGGGACACCGGGGAGCTGTTTTTT
>TRBV7-8|-|TRBJ2-1|TRBD2
CASSAPGGSYNEQFF
TGTGCCAGCAGCGCACCGGGAGGATCCTACAATGAGCAGTTCTTC
>TRBV6-5|-|TRBJ2-5|TRBD2
CASRLAGVQETQYF
TGTGCCAGCAGGCTAGCGGGGGTGCAAGAGACCCAGTACTTC
>TRBV2|-|TRBJ2-7|TRBD1
CASNPGQGVYEQYF
TGTGCCAGCAACCCTGGACAGGGGGTCTACGAGCAGTACTTC
>TRBV2|-|TRBJ2-3|-
CASSEAGLSLYTDTQYF
TGTGCCAGCAGTGAAGCGGGACTCTCTCTATACACAGATACGCAGTATTTT
>TRBV4-1|-|TRBJ2-7|TRBD1
CASSQAPGQGSLVYEQYF
TGCGCCAGCAGCCAAGCCCCAGGACAGGGCTCCCTTGTTTACGAGCAGTACTTC
>TRBV30|-|TRBJ1-6|-
CACARRPNSPLHF
TGTGCTTGTGCGCGGCGACCTAATTCACCCCTCCACTTT
>TRBV7-2|-|TRBJ2-3|TRBD2
CASSLAPAGVGDTQYF
TGTGCCAGCAGCTTAGCGCCAGCGGGAGTTGGGGATACGCAGTATTTT
>TRBV6-5|-|TRBJ2-1|TRBD2
CASSYSLAGNEQFF
TGTGCCAGCAGTTACTCACTAGCGGGAAATGAGCAGTTCTTC
>TRBV9|-|TRBJ2-5|TRBD2
CASSLRGGTSGEETQYF
TGTGCCAGCAGCCTCCGAGGGGGAACTAGCGGGGAAGAGACCCAGTACTTC
>TRBV2|-|TRBJ1-1|-
CASRDLDSSTEAFF
TGTGCCAGCAGGGACCTCGACAGTTCTACTGAAGCTTTCTTT
>TRBV21-1|-|TRBJ2-7|-
CASSKRFIGNPDISYEQYF
TGTGCCAGCAGCAAACGTTTTATTGGGAACCCGGACATCTCCTACGAGCAGTACTTC
>TRBV10-3|-|TRBJ2-2|-
CAISGTVGELFF
TGTGCCATCAGTGGAACAGTCGGGGAGCTGTTTTTT
>TRBV28|-|TRBJ2-7|TRBD2
CASRAGGGGQNYEQYF
TGTGCCAGCAGGGCCGGTGGCGGGGGGCAAAACTACGAGCAGTACTTC
>TRBV19|-|TRBJ2-2|TRBD2
CASSYPMGLAGLNTGELFF
TGTGCCAGTAGTTATCCTATGGGACTAGCGGGATTGAACACCGGGGAGCTGTTTTTT
>TRBV5-1|-|TRBJ1-2|TRBD1
CASSYRGLDYGYTF
TGCGCCAGCAGCTACAGGGGGCTGGACTATGGCTACACCTTC
>TRBV2|-|TRBJ1-1|-
CASISQRAGWDTEAFF
TGTGCCAGCATATCCCAACGGGCAGGGTGGGACACTGAAGCTTTCTTT
>TRBV7-8|-|TRBJ1-6|-
CASSLGARNSPLHF
TGTGCCAGCAGCTTGGGGGCGCGGAATTCACCCCTCCACTTT
>TRBV5-4|-|TRBJ2-1|-
CASSLLERYNEQFF
TGTGCCAGCAGCCTGTTGGAGAGATACAATGAGCAGTTCTTC
>TRBV28|-|TRBJ2-1|TRBD2
CASRASGSYEQFF
TGTGCCAGCAGGGCTAGCGGGAGTTATGAGCAGTTCTTC
>TRBV4-1|-|TRBJ2-7|TRBD1
CASSRGPGQDSIAQYF
TGCGCCAGCAGCCGCGGGCCGGGACAGGATTCCATAGCGCAGTACTTC
>TRBV5-4|-|TRBJ1-4|-
CASSRAGGGEKLFF
TGTGCCAGCAGCCGGGCGGGGGGCGGTGAAAAACTGTTTTTT
>TRBV25-1|-|TRBJ1-2|-
CASSEKFRGGGYTF
TGTGCCAGCAGTGAAAAGTTCAGGGGTGGAGGCTACACCTTC
>TRBV6-5|-|TRBJ2-3|-
CASSSLSGTQYF
TGTGCCAGCAGTTCCCTCAGCGGTACGCAGTATTTT
>TRBV7-2|-|TRBJ2-7|-
CASSLAGSSYEQYF
TGTGCCAGCAGCTTAGCTGGGAGCTCCTACGAGCAGTACTTC
>TRBV4-3|-|TRBJ2-7|TRBD1
CASSQEGDRFYEQYF
TGCGCCAGCAGCCAAGAGGGGGACAGATTCTACGAGCAGTACTTC
>TRBV27|-|TRBJ2-1|-
CASSTPTRNEQFF
TGTGCCAGCAGTACCCCTACTCGGAATGAGCAGTTCTTC
>TRBV6-6|few|TRBJ1-5|TRBD1
CASSRQGDQPQHF
TGTGCCAGCAGCCGACAGGGGGACCAGCCCCAGCATTTT
>TRBV7-2|-|TRBJ1-4|TRBD1
CASSKDRGNEKLFF
TGTGCCAGCAGCAAAGACAGGGGTAATGAAAAACTGTTTTTT
>TRBV9|-|TRBJ2-7|TRBD2
CASSALGGGTGTGEQYF
TGTGCCAGCAGCGCTCTTGGGGGGGGAACTGGGACCGGAGAGCAGTACTTC
>TRBV6-5|-|TRBJ1-1|-
CASSLGRPTEAFF
TGTGCCAGCAGTTTAGGGAGGCCCACTGAAGCTTTCTTT